A selection of T cell receptor beta chains follows, all from one sample in a study of response to subunit inactivated influenza vaccine. TCRdb called the RT-PCR reads again in MiXCR, with one record for every CDR3 protein. Here the sample spans some 850,000 distinct CDR3 sequences, about 18% being singletons. The material was PBMCs from blood, obtained about 5 days after vaccination. The receptors here all came from a man aged 50 to 60 who received an inactivated influenza vaccine. Both conserved end residues are part of each CDR3. A D gene is named only where the DNA matches it firmly. Clone size is shown for a subset of rows, as once, few, many or a class of expanded clone.

TRBJ2-1	many	TRBV4-3	TRBD2	TGCGCCAGCAGCTCTAGCGGGAGATCTGAGCAGTTCTTC	CASSSSGRSEQFF
TRBJ2-7	.	TRBV5-1	.	TGCGCCAGCAGCTTGGTAGAGGGGGTTGGCGAGCAGTACTTC	CASSLVEGVGEQYF
TRBJ2-2	.	TRBV4-3	TRBD1	TGCGCCAGCAGCCAACACAGGGGGGTACAAACCGGGGAGCTGTTTTTT	CASSQHRGVQTGELFF
TRBJ2-2	few	TRBV6-2/TRBV6-3	.	TGTGCCAAGCCTGGGAATACCGGGGAGCTGTTTTTT	CAKPGNTGELFF
TRBJ2-7	few	TRBV5-1	TRBD2	TGCGCCAGCACCGGGACTAGCGGAATATACGAGCAGTACTTC	CASTGTSGIYEQYF
TRBJ2-3	few	TRBV20-1	TRBD1	TGCAGTGCTAGTGGTGGGGACAGGGCTTTTCCAGATACGCAGTATTTT	CSASGGDRAFPDTQYF
TRBJ2-4	many	TRBV5-1	TRBD2	TGCGCCAGCGGGACTAGCAATAGAGACATTCAGTACTTC	CASGTSNRDIQYF
TRBJ2-1	.	TRBV4-3	TRBD1	TGCGCCAGCAGCCTACGGACAGGGGGCTACATTGAGCAGTTCTTC	CASSLRTGGYIEQFF
TRBJ2-7	many	TRBV18	.	TGTGCCAGCTCACCGGGCAGGGGAAGCTCCTACGAGCAGTACTTC	CASSPGRGSSYEQYF
TRBJ1-4	few	TRBV6-1	.	TGTGCCAGCAGGACTGGGGGAGGGGGTGAAAAACTGTTTTTT	CASRTGGGGEKLFF
TRBJ2-7	.	TRBV20-1	TRBD1	TGCAGTGCTACCGACAGGGACAACTACGAGCAGTACTTC	CSATDRDNYEQYF
TRBJ1-1	.	TRBV9	.	TGTGCCAGCAGCGTTGCGACGGGAGGTGTCACTGAAGCTTTCTTT	CASSVATGGVTEAFF
TRBJ2-2	.	TRBV10-3	.	TGTGCCATCAGTCAAGACAGGGCGGGGAGCACCGGGGAGCTGTTTTTT	CAISQDRAGSTGELFF
TRBJ2-3	once	TRBV9	TRBD2	TGTGCCAGCAGTCCCGGGACTAGCGGAGGGCCCACAGATACGCAGTATTTT	CASSPGTSGGPTDTQYF
TRBJ2-7	few	TRBV20-1	TRBD1	TGCAGTGCTAGAGATTACCAGGGGGACGTGGACGAGCAGTACTTC	CSARDYQGDVDEQYF
TRBJ2-2	.	TRBV7-2	.	TGTGCCAGCAGCTTAGCACTTCGCGGGGTAACGAACACCGGGGAGCTGTTTTTT	CASSLALRGVTNTGELFF
TRBJ2-7	.	TRBV20-1	TRBD2	TGCAGTGCTAGGGGGGAAGCGGGGGCTACCTACGAGCAGTACTTC	CSARGEAGATYEQYF
TRBJ2-3	.	TRBV6-5	TRBD1	TGTGCCAGCAGTTCCCCCCGACAGGGGAGAACCGATACGCAGTATTTT	CASSSPRQGRTDTQYF
TRBJ2-5	few	TRBV5-1	.	TGCGCCAGCAGCAACGGACAAGAGGGGGAGACCCAGTACTTC	CASSNGQEGETQYF
TRBJ2-7	few	TRBV4-3	.	TGCGCCAGCAGCCAAGGCTGGGCAGCCAGTCACTACGAGCAGTACTTC	CASSQGWAASHYEQYF
TRBJ2-1	.	TRBV12-3/TRBV12-4	TRBD1	TGTGCCATCGGACAGGGGTACAATGAGCAGTTCTTC	CAIGQGYNEQFF
TRBJ2-7	many	TRBV24-1	TRBD1	TGTGCCATCAGTCGTGGGACAGGTCCCTACGAGCAGTACTTC	CAISRGTGPYEQYF
TRBJ2-3	.	TRBV14	TRBD2	TGTGCCAGCAGCCAAGAAGAGTCTAGCGGGATCGCAGATACGCAGTATTTT	CASSQEESSGIADTQYF
TRBJ2-7	many	TRBV27	.	TGTGCCAGCAAAAACGACACAGGTACCTACGAGCAGTACTTC	CASKNDTGTYEQYF
TRBJ1-1	few	TRBV6-1	.	TGTGCCAGCTCGCCCCTCGGGCCTGAAGCTTTCTTT	CASSPLGPEAFF
TRBJ1-1	.	TRBV12-3/TRBV12-4	.	TGTGCCAGCAGATCGCTGGGGACTGAAGCTTTCTTT	CASRSLGTEAFF
TRBJ1-2	many	TRBV29-1	.	TGCAGCGTTGCCTTTCTACAAACCTTTGGCTACACCTTC	CSVAFLQTFGYTF
TRBJ1-2	once	TRBV7-2	TRBD1	TGTGCCAGCAGCCAGACCCGGGACAGCTATGGCTACACCTTC	CASSQTRDSYGYTF
TRBJ2-7	.	TRBV20-1	.	TGCAGTGCATCCGGGACCGACAATACCTACGAGCAGTACTTC	CSASGTDNTYEQYF
TRBJ2-1	.	TRBV5-1	.	TGCGCCAGCAGCATCGGTCCTCCCGCGGCCCATTTTGGGGGCGAGCAGTTCTTC	CASSIGPPAAHFGGEQFF
TRBJ2-1	.	TRBV24-1	TRBD1	TGTGCCACCAGTGACCGACAGGGCAGGGAGCAGTTCTTC	CATSDRQGREQFF
TRBJ2-1	many	TRBV7-9	.	TGTGCCAGCAGCTCATACCGGGGTAACAATGAGCAGTTCTTC	CASSSYRGNNEQFF
TRBJ2-5	few	TRBV12-3/TRBV12-4	TRBD2	TGTGCCAGCAGCATACTAGCGATCGAGACCCAGTACTTC	CASSILAIETQYF
TRBJ2-3	.	TRBV7-2	.	TGTGCCAGCAGCCCTAACCCCGCAGATACGCAGTATTTT	CASSPNPADTQYF
TRBJ2-7	few	TRBV20-1	.	TGCAGTGCTCTAGCTCCGAGCTCCTACGAGCAGTACTTC	CSALAPSSYEQYF
TRBJ2-2	many	TRBV12-3/TRBV12-4	.	TGTGCCAGCAGTTTTGGGGCAAGAAACACCGGGGAGCTGTTTTTT	CASSFGARNTGELFF
TRBJ2-1	.	TRBV7-8	.	TGTGCCAGCAGCTTAGAGCGAGGTCCGCGAAATGAGCAGTTCTTC	CASSLERGPRNEQFF
TRBJ2-3	many	TRBV12-3/TRBV12-4	.	TGTGCCAGCAGTTTCGGCAGGACCACAGATACGCAGTATTTT	CASSFGRTTDTQYF
TRBJ2-5	.	TRBV10-3	.	TGTGCCATCAGTGAACAGGGAGAGACCCAGTACTTC	CAISEQGETQYF
TRBJ2-3	.	TRBV7-2	.	TGTGCCAGCAGCCTAGTAGGTGGGAGACACGGAGATACGCAGTATTTT	CASSLVGGRHGDTQYF
TRBJ2-3	many	TRBV12-3/TRBV12-4	TRBD1	TGTGCCAGCAGCCTAGGGGGCGAACCCACAGATACGCAGTATTTT	CASSLGGEPTDTQYF
TRBJ1-4	many	TRBV12-3/TRBV12-4	.	TGTGCCAGCAGGCTGACAGAAAAACTGTTTTTT	CASRLTEKLFF